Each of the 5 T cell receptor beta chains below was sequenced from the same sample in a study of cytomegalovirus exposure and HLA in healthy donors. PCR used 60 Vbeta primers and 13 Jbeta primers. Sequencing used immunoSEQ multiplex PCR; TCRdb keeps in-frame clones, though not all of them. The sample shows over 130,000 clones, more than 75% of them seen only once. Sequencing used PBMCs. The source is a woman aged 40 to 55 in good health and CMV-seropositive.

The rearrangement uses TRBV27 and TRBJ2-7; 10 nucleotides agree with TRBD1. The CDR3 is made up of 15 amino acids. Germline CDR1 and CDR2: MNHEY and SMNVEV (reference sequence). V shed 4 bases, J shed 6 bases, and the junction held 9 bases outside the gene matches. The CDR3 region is CASSSTATGGGEQYF. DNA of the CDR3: TGTGCCAGCAGTTCGACCGCGACAGGGGGCGGCGAGCAGTACTTC.

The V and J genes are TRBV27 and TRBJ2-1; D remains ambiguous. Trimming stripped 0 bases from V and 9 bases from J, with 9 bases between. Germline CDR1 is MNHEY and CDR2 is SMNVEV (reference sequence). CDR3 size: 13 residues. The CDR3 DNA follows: TGTGCCAGCAGTTTATCGATGGGCAGTGAGCAGTTCTTC. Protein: CASSLSMGSEQFF.

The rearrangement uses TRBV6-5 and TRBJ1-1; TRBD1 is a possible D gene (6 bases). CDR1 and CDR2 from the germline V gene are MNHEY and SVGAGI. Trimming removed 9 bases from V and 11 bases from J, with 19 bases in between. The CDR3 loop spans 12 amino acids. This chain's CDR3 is CASSGTPNEAFF. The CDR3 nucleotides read TGTGCCAGTTCCGGGACACCAAACGAGGCTTTCTTT.

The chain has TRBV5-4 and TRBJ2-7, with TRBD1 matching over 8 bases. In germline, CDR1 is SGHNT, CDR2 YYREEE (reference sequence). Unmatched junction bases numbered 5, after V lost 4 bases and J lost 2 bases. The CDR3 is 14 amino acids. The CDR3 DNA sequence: TGTGCCAGCAGCACCGGACAGGGTCCCTACGAGCAGTACTTC. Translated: CASSTGQGPYEQYF.

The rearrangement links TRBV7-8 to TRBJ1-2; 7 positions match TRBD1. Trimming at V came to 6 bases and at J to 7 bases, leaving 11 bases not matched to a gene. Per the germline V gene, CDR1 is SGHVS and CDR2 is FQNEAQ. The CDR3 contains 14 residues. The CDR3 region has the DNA TGTGCCAGCAGTTTGACAGGGCAGGGTCTTGGCTACACCTTC. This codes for CASSLTGQGLGYTF.